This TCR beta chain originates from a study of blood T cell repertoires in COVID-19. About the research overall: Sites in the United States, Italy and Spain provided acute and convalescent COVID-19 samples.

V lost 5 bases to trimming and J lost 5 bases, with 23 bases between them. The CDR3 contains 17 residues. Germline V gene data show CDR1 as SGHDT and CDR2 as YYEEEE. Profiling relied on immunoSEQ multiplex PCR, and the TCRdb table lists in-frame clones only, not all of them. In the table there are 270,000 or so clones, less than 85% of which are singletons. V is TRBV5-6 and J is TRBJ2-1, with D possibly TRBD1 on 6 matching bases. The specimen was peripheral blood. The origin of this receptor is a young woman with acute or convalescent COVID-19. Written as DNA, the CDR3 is TGTGCCAGCAGACGACGGGACACCCGATATCTAGACAATGAGCAGTTCTTC. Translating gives CASRRRDTRYLDNEQFF.